The TCR beta chain under discussion was sequenced for a study of identical twins. This clonotype was counted once. TCRdb recomputed calls from the 5' RACE reads with MiXCR, one row per CDR3 protein. The sample has some 690,000 distinct CDR3 sequences, 21% seen once; the top ten hold around 4.5%. This CDR3 comprises 13 residues. Germline-derived CDR1 and CDR2 are SGHTA and FQGNSA. V lost 3 bases and J lost 7, with 10 bases in between. Another study also made use of these data, one on T cells expressing NK-cell markers.

This clonotype was obtained from a woman under 30 in good health. Sequences were obtained from PBMCs. V gene TRBV7-2 combines with J gene TRBJ1-5, with D perhaps matching TRBD1 (5 bases). The CDR3 bases are TGTGCCAGCAGCTTCTGGGGGGGACAGCCCCAGCATTTT. It yields the protein CASSFWGGQPQHF.